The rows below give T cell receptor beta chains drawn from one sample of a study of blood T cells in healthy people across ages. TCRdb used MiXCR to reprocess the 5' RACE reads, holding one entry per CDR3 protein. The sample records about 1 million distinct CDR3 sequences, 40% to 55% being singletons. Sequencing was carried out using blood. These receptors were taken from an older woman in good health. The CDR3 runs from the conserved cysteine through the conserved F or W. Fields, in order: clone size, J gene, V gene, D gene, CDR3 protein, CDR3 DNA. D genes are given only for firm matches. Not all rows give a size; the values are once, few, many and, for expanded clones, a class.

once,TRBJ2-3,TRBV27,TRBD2,CASSSRGPSGTADTQYF,TGTGCCAGCAGTTCTAGGGGGCCTAGCGGGACCGCAGATACGCAGTATTTT
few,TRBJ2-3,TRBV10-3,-,CAISPGEPTDTQYF,TGTGCCATCAGCCCGGGAGAGCCCACAGATACGCAGTATTTT
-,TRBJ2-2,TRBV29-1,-,CSAHRDLGELFF,TGCAGCGCACACCGGGACCTCGGGGAGCTGTTTTTT
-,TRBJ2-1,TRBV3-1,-,CASSRAIGSSYNEQFF,TGTGCCAGCAGCCGGGCCATCGGGAGCTCCTACAATGAGCAGTTCTTC
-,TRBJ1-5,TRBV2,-,CASGDGNQPQHF,TGTGCGTCGGGGGATGGCAATCAGCCCCAGCATTTT
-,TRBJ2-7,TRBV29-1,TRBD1,CSVEVETGNSYEQYF,TGCAGCGTTGAAGTCGAGACAGGGAATTCCTACGAGCAGTACTTC
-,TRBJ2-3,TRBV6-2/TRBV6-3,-,CASRERGRIGTDTQYF,TGTGCCAGCAGAGAACGGGGGCGCATAGGTACAGATACGCAGTATTTT
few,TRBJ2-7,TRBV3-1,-,CASSPADIYEQYF,TGTGCCAGCAGCCCGGCCGACATCTACGAGCAGTACTTC
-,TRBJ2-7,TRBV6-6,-,CASSYSLESYEQYF,TGTGCCAGCAGTTACTCGTTGGAGTCCTACGAGCAGTACTTC
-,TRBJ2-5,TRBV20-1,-,CSASGWVGETQYF,TGCAGTGCTAGCGGGTGGGTCGGGGAGACCCAGTACTTC
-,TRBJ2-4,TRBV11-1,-,CASSWDLSYNEQYF,TGTGCCAGCAGCTGGGACCTCTCCTACAATGAGCAGTACTTC
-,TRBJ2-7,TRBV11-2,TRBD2,CASSLARTSGTYEQYF,TGTGCCAGCAGCTTAGCCCGGACTAGCGGTACCTACGAGCAGTACTTC
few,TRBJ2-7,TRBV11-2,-,CASSFADGPYEQYF,TGTGCCAGCAGCTTTGCTGATGGGCCCTACGAGCAGTACTTC
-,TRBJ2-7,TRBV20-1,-,CRTGPTSYEQYF,TGCAGGACAGGTCCTACCTCTTACGAGCAGTACTTC
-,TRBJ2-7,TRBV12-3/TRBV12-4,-,CASSFASVSSYEQYF,TGTGCCAGCAGTTTCGCTAGCGTGAGCTCCTACGAGCAGTACTTC
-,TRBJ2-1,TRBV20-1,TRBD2,CSARDRPRTSGVYNEQFF,TGCAGTGCTAGGGACAGGCCCCGGACTAGCGGGGTCTACAATGAGCAGTTCTTC